This T cell receptor beta chain originates from a study of human T cells and chemical hapten exposure. At the level of the study: The sensitizer, 2% DPC, was used on 2 cm by 2 cm of upper inner arm skin. DPC (0.01%) was patch tested on the upper back and read at 6 days. Study-wide results and limits: Expanded TCRs were compared with controls, and the expanded TCRs formed significantly more large CDR3 similarity clusters.

Unique molecular identifiers were attached to individual cDNA molecules during library preparation. TCRdb reprocessed the RACE reads with MiXCR, giving one entry per CDR3 protein. The profile shows about 98,000 distinct CDR3 sequences, more than 10% of them singletons. This sample's time point: pre-sensitization, week 0. Noted treatment: therapeutic diphenylcyclopropenone sensitization with weekly scalp DPC. V trimming: 3 bases; J trimming: 8 bases; junction bases outside the gene matches: 11. Germline V CDR1 and CDR2: SGHNT, YYREEE (reference sequence). The CDR3 runs to 16 residues. As for this clonotype: The antigen remains unidentified.

This specimen consisted of whole blood, obtained in connection with sensitization to the hapten diphenylcyclopropenone (DPC). The chain is built from TRBV5-4 and TRBJ1-6, with 7 bases aligning to TRBD1. The sequence was collected from a woman aged 60 to 75 with alopecia areata. Some clones in this sample may be carry-over from other donors' samples. The CDR3 spells CASSSNRGLIDSPLHF. The DNA of the CDR3 is TGTGCCAGCAGCTCAAACAGGGGACTTATAGATTCACCCCTCCACTTT.